The 29 T cell receptor beta chains below were found in one sample sequenced in a study of blood T cells in healthy people across ages. Sample-barcoded 5' priming and a J-beta primer mix drove a second PCR of roughly 6 to 12 cycles. MiXCR, applied by TCRdb to the 5' RACE reads, yields one record per CDR3 protein. The sample shows about 780,000 distinct CDR3 sequences, about 59% of them seen only once. Sequencing used blood. The receptors here all came from a man under 40 in good health.

V usage is TRBV20-1 and J usage is TRBJ1-1; no definite D call. The V end lost 3 bases, the J end lost 0 bases, and 11 bases lay between the germline ends. Germline CDR1 DFQATT, CDR2 SNEGSKA (reference sequence). The CDR3 consists of 14 residues. CDR3 DNA: TGCAGTGCTAGGAGTGGCAGCCTGAACACTGAAGCTTTCTTT. Encoded protein: CSARSGSLNTEAFF.

The chain recombines TRBV20-1 with TRBJ1-1; 11 nucleotides line up with TRBD1. The ends lost 5 bases at V and 1 base at J; junction bases unmatched: 6. The CDR3 consists of 15 residues. The V gene's germline CDR1 is DFQATT and CDR2 SNEGSKA (reference sequence). The CDR3 reads CSADGQGARNTEAFF. Here the CDR3 DNA reads TGCAGTGCTGATGGACAGGGGGCTAGGAACACTGAAGCTTTCTTT.

The gene calls are TRBV9 and TRBJ2-3; unclear D gene. This CDR3 is 12 amino acids long. Per the germline V gene, CDR1 is SGDLS and CDR2 is YYNGEE. Deletions cut 3 bases from V and 3 bases from J, with 5 bases between. The CDR3 DNA sequence: TGTGCCAGCAGCGGAGAGACAGATACGCAGTATTTT. Protein product: CASSGETDTQYF.

This chain uses TRBV20-1 with TRBJ2-5, with 10 bases fitting TRBD2. The last part of the DNA fits TRBJ2-7 better; the J call may be wrong. The CDR3 length is 13 residues. Germline values: CDR1 DFQATT, CDR2 SNEGSKA (reference sequence). CDR3 nucleotides: TGCAGTGCTATCAGCGGGGGGGCCTACGAGCAGTACTTC. This translates into CSAISGGAYEQYF.

The V call is TRBV7-2, the J call TRBJ2-7; D uncertain. CDR1 and CDR2 (germline): SGHTA, FQGNSA. The CDR3 extends over 15 amino acids. V was shortened by 1 base and J by 1 base, with 11 bases between the two germline ends. The CDR3 DNA follows: TGTGCCAGCAGCTTAGGGGTCTACCTTTCCTACGAGCAGTACTTC. Protein: CASSLGVYLSYEQYF.

This chain links TRBV3-1 with TRBJ2-3; 14 nucleotides match TRBD2. After removal of 0 bases from V and 5 bases from J, the junction contained 7 bases not matched to a gene. The CDR3 is 18 amino acids. Germline assignment: CDR1 LGHDT and CDR2 YNNKEL (reference sequence). The CDR3 nucleotides are TGTGCCAGCAGCCAAGATGGACTAGCGGGGGGTTGGGAAGATACGCAGTATTTT. It yields the protein CASSQDGLAGGWEDTQYF.

This sequence joins TRBV7-2 and TRBJ2-1, with a weak D call TRBD2 (5 bases). The CDR3 covers 17 residues. Germline CDR1 is SGHTA and CDR2 is FQGNSA. Trimming removed 4 bases from V and 2 bases from J, with 18 bases in between. CDR3 sequence reads: CASSSRRGQSPYNEQFF. The CDR3 DNA reads as TGTGCCAGCAGCTCACGCCGGGGTCAGAGCCCCTACAATGAGCAGTTCTTC.

V usage is TRBV6-4 and J usage is TRBJ2-3; a weak D match, TRBD2 (6 bases). This CDR3 comprises 14 residues. From germline, CDR1 is MRHNA and CDR2 SNTAGT. V dropped 2 bases and J dropped 4 bases, with 10 bases sitting between them. The CDR3 DNA follows: TGTGCCAGCAGTGACACTGGGGACTCAGATACGCAGTATTTT. Translating gives CASSDTGDSDTQYF.

This clonotype has only a few counts. This chain uses TRBV5-7 with TRBJ2-3; possible D gene TRBD1, 5 bases. TRBV5-7 is recorded as an ORF, its role being uncertain. V gave up 6 bases and J gave up 3 bases, with 17 bases separating them. This CDR3 is built from 15 residues. For the CDR3, the DNA is TGTGCCAGCAAGGACGCTCCTAAGGGGACAGATACGCAGTATTTT. Encoded protein: CASKDAPKGTDTQYF.

This rearrangement joins TRBV4-1 to TRBJ2-3, with 8 bases aligning to TRBD1. This CDR3 spans 19 amino acids. Germline V CDR1 and CDR2: MGHRA, YSYEKL. V lost 2 bases, J lost 2 bases, and 15 bases stayed unmatched. CDR3 protein: CASSQTLWTGSLDTDTQYF. The DNA for the CDR3 is TGCGCCAGCAGCCAAACTCTTTGGACAGGGAGTTTGGACACAGATACGCAGTATTTT.

This chain joins TRBV12-3 or TRBV12-4 and TRBJ2-1; D unresolved. Between the trimmed V and J ends, which lost 1 base and 0 bases, there was a span of 7 bases. The CDR3 covers 15 residues. The CDR3 sequence: CASSLGWSSYNEQFF. Here the CDR3 DNA reads TGTGCCAGCAGTTTAGGGTGGAGCTCCTACAATGAGCAGTTCTTC.

The chain combines TRBV4-2 with TRBJ1-1; 8 positions agree with TRBD1. The germline gives CDR1 LGHNA, CDR2 YNFKEQ. The V and J ends lost 0 bases and 6 bases, in that order; junction bases with no gene match: 6. The CDR3 extends over 15 amino acids. CDR3 DNA: TGTGCCAGCAGCCAAGATCGGGACAGGTCCCCTGAAGCTTTCTTT. Residues: CASSQDRDRSPEAFF.

The J gene is TRBJ2-3, the V gene TRBV28; TRBD2 agrees at 9 bases. Germline V lookup: CDR1 MDHEN, CDR2 SYDVKM. V lost 6 bases and J lost 8; bases outside the gene matches: 6. The CDR3 has 13 residues. The CDR3 DNA reads as TGTGCCAGCAGCCCCCTGACTAGCGGTACGCAGTATTTT. It yields the protein CASSPLTSGTQYF. The full variable domain, in which reference TRBV28 and TRBJ2-3 provide the parts outside the CDR3, is DVKVTQSSRYLVKRTGEKVFLECVQDMDHENMFWYRQDPGLGLRLIYFSYDVKMKEKGDIPEGYSVSREKKERFSLILESASTNQTSMYLCASSPLTSGTQYFGPGTRLTVL.

The J gene is TRBJ1-4, the V gene TRBV4-2, with a weak D call TRBD1 (6 bases). V lost 2 bases and J 10 bases, leaving 17 bases between the germline ends. The CDR3 is 15 residues long. Germline values: CDR1 LGHNA, CDR2 YNFKEQ. In DNA, the CDR3 is TGTGCCAGCAGCCAAAGGGGGGAGGTCGATGGAAAACTGTTTTTT. It encodes CASSQRGEVDGKLFF.

This clonotype was found once. The rearrangement links TRBV7-2 to TRBJ2-3; no firm D call. CDR1 SGHTA and CDR2 FQGNSA come from the germline V gene. The CDR3 runs to 14 residues. The V end was cut by 5 bases, the J end by 2 bases, with 11 bases between. CDR3 nucleotides: TGTGCCAGCAGCGTGGGGTATATCACAGATACGCAGTATTTT. This sequence encodes CASSVGYITDTQYF.

The chain combines TRBV3-1 with TRBJ1-5, with D unclear. This CDR3 spans 15 amino acids. V lost 4 bases, J lost 6 bases, and 16 bases lay in between. Germline lookup yields CDR1 LGHDT and CDR2 YNNKEL (reference sequence). The CDR3 bases are TGTGCCAGCAGCCGAGGGATCGGCGAGGCTCAGCCCCAGCATTTT. It translates to CASSRGIGEAQPQHF.

This chain connects TRBV28 to TRBJ1-4; no firm D call. V dropped 8 bases and J dropped 0 bases, with 22 bases sitting between them. This CDR3 has 18 amino acids. CDR1 is MDHEN and CDR2 is SYDVKM in the germline V gene. CDR3 residues: CASGVEWEIPATNEKLFF. Written as DNA, the CDR3 is TGTGCCAGCGGGGTAGAATGGGAGATCCCTGCAACTAATGAAAAACTGTTTTTT.

The chain couples TRBV7-2 to TRBJ2-1; TRBD2 matches 9 bases. The DNA end is more similar to TRBJ2-7, so the J call may be wrong. This CDR3 region has 15 residues. From germline, CDR1 is SGHTA and CDR2 FQGNSA. The CDR3 spells CASSLPRTSVYEQYF. CDR3 in DNA: TGTGCCAGCAGCCTACCCCGGACTAGCGTTTACGAGCAGTACTTC.

This chain links TRBV5-1 with TRBJ2-3; D is possibly TRBD2 (6 bases). The V and J ends lost 4 bases and 5 bases respectively, with 17 bases between them. Germline V gene lookup returns CDR1 SGHRS and CDR2 YFSETQ. The CDR3 length is 15 residues. This CDR3 is CASSILGLSQDTQYF. CDR3 bases: TGCGCCAGCAGCATTCTGGGACTTTCCCAAGATACGCAGTATTTT.

This clonotype was picked up one time. The chain couples TRBV7-2 to TRBJ2-1; 8 nucleotides match TRBD2. The CDR3 consists of 18 residues. Germline V CDR1 and CDR2: SGHTA, FQGNSA. V dropped 0 bases and J dropped 0; count of bases not matched to a gene: 7. The DNA of the CDR3 is TGTGCCAGCAGCTTAGCGGGGGGCGGGGGGCGCTCCTACAATGAGCAGTTCTTC. As protein: CASSLAGGGGRSYNEQFF.

The DNA for the CDR3 is TGTGCCAGCAGCTCCCGGTCAGGGATGGATACGCAGTATTTT. It is translated as CASSSRSGMDTQYF. The chain is built from TRBV7-9 and TRBJ2-3, with D possibly being TRBD1 (5 bases). Germline CDR1 reads SEHNR; CDR2 reads FQNEAQ (reference sequence). This CDR3 is built from 14 residues. The V end was cut by 4 bases, the J end by 6 bases, with 14 bases between.

J is TRBJ2-1 and V is TRBV11-2; weak D call: TRBD2 (6 bases). This CDR3 has 17 residues. The V and J ends lost 2 bases and 4 bases respectively, with 18 bases between them. Germline V CDR1 and CDR2: SGHAT, FQNNGV. CDR3 sequence (DNA): TGTGCCAGCAGCTTAATGCCTAGCGTGGGGCTGTACAATGAGCAGTTCTTC. Protein sequence: CASSLMPSVGLYNEQFF.

This clonotype was counted ten times or more. The chain recombines TRBV29-1 with TRBJ2-7; 7 bases map to TRBD1. The V gene's germline CDR1 is SQVTM and CDR2 ANQGSEA. Trimming at V came to 4 bases and at J to 0 bases, leaving 3 bases not matched to a gene. The CDR3 is 13 amino acids. The CDR3 DNA sequence: TGCAGCGTTGGCAGGACAGGCTCCTACGAGCAGTACTTC. It yields the protein CSVGRTGSYEQYF.

The chain couples TRBV6-4 to TRBJ2-7, with 9 positions matching TRBD1. CDR1 and CDR2 (germline): MRHNA, SNTAGT. CDR3 length equals 15 residues. The trim removed 3 bases at V and 0 bases at J, leaving 3 bases unmatched. CDR3 DNA sequence: TGTGCCAGCAGTGAAGAGACAGGGGGCTCCTACGAGCAGTACTTC. This encodes CASSEETGGSYEQYF.

To note about this clonotype: The junction does not match germline at one end; this may be a read error. CDR3 loop: CASSRVTPPKNIQYF. The CDR3 DNA follows: TGTGCAAGCAGCCGGGTGACCCCTCCTAAAAACATTCAGTACTTC. The chain has TRBV2 and TRBJ2-4; no clear D gene. The CDR3 loop spans 15 amino acids. CDR1 and CDR2 from the germline V gene are SNHLY and FYNNEI.

The CDR3 DNA reads as TGTGCCAGCAGTTACGGCGCGGGGAGAATCACAGATACGCAGTATTTT. Translated, it gives CASSYGAGRITDTQYF. The chain links TRBV6-2 or TRBV6-3 to TRBJ2-3; tentative D call: TRBD2 (6 bases). CDR1 is MNHEY, CDR2 SVGEGT, per germline. The CDR3 consists of 16 residues. Deletions cut 2 bases from V and 2 bases from J, with 14 bases between.

This chain's CDR3 is CASSTRLATSYNEQFF. CDR3 DNA: TGTGCCAGCAGTACTCGACTAGCAACCTCCTACAATGAGCAGTTCTTC. The V gene is TRBV6-5, the J gene TRBJ2-1; 7 bases fit TRBD2. Trimming cost V 5 bases and J 0 bases; bases outside gene matches: 7. The V gene's germline CDR1 is MNHEY and CDR2 SVGAGI. The CDR3 totals 16 residues.

CDR3 protein: CASSYSMEGIFYEQYF. The CDR3 DNA reads as TGTGCCAGCAGTTACTCGATGGAAGGGATATTCTACGAGCAGTACTTC. The rearrangement uses TRBV6-5 and TRBJ2-7; D unresolved. The CDR3 length is 16 residues. Germline CDR1 MNHEY, CDR2 SVGAGI. V was shortened by 0 bases and J by 3 bases, with 15 bases between the two germline ends.

CDR3 residues: CSVGGGGPYNEQFF. The CDR3 nucleotides read TGCAGCGTTGGAGGCGGGGGCCCTTACAATGAGCAGTTCTTC. This chain links TRBV29-1 with TRBJ2-1; tentative D call: TRBD2 (7 bases). The CDR3 covers 14 residues. Germline V gene sequence: CDR1 SQVTM, CDR2 ANQGSEA. Trimming pared 4 bases from V and 4 bases from J, leaving 14 bases between.